This T cell receptor (beta chain) was observed in a study of a mutant IDH1 vaccine in newly diagnosed glioma. Study details: Treated patients, averaging about 40 years, were about 60% male and around 40% female. Patients previously underwent radiotherapy, temozolomide, or both, and most underwent both.

Sequenced by immunoSEQ multiplex PCR; TCRdb stores in-frame clones only, minus some. The table has some 30,000 clones, about 80% seen once. In the case of this clone: Its antigen is undetermined.

Study-level points and caveats: Pseudoprogression seemed unrelated to changes in top peripheral T cell clonotypes.

CDR1 SGHNT and CDR2 YYREEE come from the germline V gene (reference sequence). The CDR3 has 15 amino acids. V was shortened by 5 bases and J by 0 bases, with 13 bases between the two germline ends. This sample's time point: week 35, safety follow-up. What each vaccine dose contained was 300 ug of mutant IDH1 20-mer peptide, accompanied by topical imiquimod. This sequence joins TRBV5-4 and TRBJ2-3; D is possibly TRBD1 (6 bases). The TCR originated in a woman between 35 and 50 years old with glioma. Material: PBMCs, obtained from a glioma patient whose treatment included an IDH1 peptide vaccine. Here the CDR3 DNA reads TGTGCCAGCAGACCCCGGGACACAAGCACAGATACGCAGTATTTT. It specifies CASRPRDTSTDTQYF.